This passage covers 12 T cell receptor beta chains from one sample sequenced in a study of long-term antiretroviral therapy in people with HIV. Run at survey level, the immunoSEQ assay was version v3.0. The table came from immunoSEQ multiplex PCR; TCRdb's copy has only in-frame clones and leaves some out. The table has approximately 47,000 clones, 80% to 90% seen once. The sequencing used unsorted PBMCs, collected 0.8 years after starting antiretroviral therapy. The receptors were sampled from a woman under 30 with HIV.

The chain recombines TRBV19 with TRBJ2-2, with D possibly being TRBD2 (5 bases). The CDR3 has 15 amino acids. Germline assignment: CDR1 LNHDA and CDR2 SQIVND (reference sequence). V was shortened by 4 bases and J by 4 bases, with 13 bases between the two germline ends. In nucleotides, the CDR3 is TGTGCCAGTAGTAGAGATCCGGGGATCACCGGGGAGCTGTTTTTT. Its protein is CASSRDPGITGELFF.

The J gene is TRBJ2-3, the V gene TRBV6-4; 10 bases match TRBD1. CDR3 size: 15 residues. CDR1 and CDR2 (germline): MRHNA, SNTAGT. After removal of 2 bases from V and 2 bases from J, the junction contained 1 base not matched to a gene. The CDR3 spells CASSDGTGATDTQYF. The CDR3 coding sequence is TGTGCCAGCAGTGACGGGACAGGGGCCACAGATACGCAGTATTTT.

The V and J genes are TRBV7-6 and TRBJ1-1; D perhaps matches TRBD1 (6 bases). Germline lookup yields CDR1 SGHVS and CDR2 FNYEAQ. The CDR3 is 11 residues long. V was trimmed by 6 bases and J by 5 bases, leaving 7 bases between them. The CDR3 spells CASRTGTEAFF. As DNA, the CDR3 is TGTGCCAGCAGAACAGGGACTGAAGCTTTCTTT.

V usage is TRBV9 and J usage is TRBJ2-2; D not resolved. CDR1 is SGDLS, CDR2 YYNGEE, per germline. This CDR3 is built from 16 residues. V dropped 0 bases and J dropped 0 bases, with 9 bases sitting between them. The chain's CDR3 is CASSVDGHPNTGELFF. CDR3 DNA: TGTGCCAGCAGCGTAGACGGGCACCCGAACACCGGGGAGCTGTTTTTT.

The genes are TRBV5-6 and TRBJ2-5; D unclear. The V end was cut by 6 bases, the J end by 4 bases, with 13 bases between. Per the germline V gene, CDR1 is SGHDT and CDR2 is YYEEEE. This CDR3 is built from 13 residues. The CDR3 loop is CASTPGHSETQYF. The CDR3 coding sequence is TGTGCCAGCACCCCGGGCCACTCAGAGACCCAGTACTTC. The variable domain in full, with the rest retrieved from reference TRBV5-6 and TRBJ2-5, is DAGVTQSPTHLIKTRGQQVTLRCSPKSGHDTVSWYQQALGQGPQFIFQYYEEEERQRGNFPDRFSGHQFPNYSSELNVNALLLGDSALYLCASTPGHSETQYFGPGTRLLVL.

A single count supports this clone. The CDR3 region is CASSFVGDYGYTF. In DNA form, the CDR3 reads TGTGCCAGCAGCTTTGTCGGGGACTATGGCTACACCTTC. This sequence joins TRBV7-2 and TRBJ1-2, with D unclear. Per the germline V gene, CDR1 is SGHTA and CDR2 is FQGNSA. Trimming pared 3 bases from V and 3 bases from J, leaving 8 bases between. This CDR3 comprises 13 residues. The full variable domain, rest sourced from reference TRBV7-2 and TRBJ1-2, is GAGVSQSPSNKVTEKGKDVELRCDPISGHTALYWYRQSLGQGLEFLIYFQGNSAPDKSGLPSDRFSAERTGGSVSTLTIQRTQQEDSAVYLCASSFVGDYGYTFGSGTRLTVV.

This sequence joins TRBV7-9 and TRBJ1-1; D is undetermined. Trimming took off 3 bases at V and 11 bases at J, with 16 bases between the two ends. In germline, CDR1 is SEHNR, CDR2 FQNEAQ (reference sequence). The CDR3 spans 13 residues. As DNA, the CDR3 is TGTGCCAGCAGCTTCCTTTGGGAGGCTGGGGCTTTCTTT. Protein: CASSFLWEAGAFF.

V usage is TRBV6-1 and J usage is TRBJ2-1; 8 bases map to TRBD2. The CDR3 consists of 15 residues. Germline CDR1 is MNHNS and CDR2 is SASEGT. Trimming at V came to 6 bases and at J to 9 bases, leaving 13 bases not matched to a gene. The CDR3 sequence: CASRAEAGVVTEQFF. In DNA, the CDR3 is TGTGCCAGCAGGGCGGAAGCGGGGGTCGTGACTGAGCAGTTCTTC.

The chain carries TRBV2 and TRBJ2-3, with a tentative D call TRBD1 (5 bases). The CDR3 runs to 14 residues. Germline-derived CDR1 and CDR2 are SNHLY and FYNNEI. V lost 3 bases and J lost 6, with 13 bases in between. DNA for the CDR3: TGTGCCAGCAGTGACAGGACAATGTCCGATACGCAGTATTTT. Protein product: CASSDRTMSDTQYF.

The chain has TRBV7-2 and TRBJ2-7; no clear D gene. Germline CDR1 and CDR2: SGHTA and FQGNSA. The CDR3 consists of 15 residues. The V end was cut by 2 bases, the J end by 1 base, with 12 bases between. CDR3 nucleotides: TGTGCCAGCAGCTTACGGCAGGCCCCATCCTACGAGCAGTACTTC. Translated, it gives CASSLRQAPSYEQYF.

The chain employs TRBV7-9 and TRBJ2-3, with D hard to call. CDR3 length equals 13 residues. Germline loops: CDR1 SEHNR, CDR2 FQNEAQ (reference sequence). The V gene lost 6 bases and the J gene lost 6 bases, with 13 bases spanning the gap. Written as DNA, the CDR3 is TGTGCCAGCAGGTCTGGGCGCTCGGATACGCAGTATTTT. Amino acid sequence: CASRSGRSDTQYF. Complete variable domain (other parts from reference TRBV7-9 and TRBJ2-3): DTGVSQNPRHKITKRGQNVTFRCDPISEHNRLYWYRQTLGQGPEFLTYFQNEAQLEKSRLLSDRFSAERPKGSFSTLEIQRTEQGDSAMYLCASRSGRSDTQYFGPGTRLTVL.

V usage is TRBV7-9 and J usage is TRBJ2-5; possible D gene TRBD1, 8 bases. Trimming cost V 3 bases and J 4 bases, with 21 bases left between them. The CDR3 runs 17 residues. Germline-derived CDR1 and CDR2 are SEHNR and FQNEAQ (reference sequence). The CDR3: CASSFATGGVPRETQYF. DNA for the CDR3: TGTGCCAGCAGCTTTGCCACAGGGGGGGTCCCAAGAGAGACCCAGTACTTC.